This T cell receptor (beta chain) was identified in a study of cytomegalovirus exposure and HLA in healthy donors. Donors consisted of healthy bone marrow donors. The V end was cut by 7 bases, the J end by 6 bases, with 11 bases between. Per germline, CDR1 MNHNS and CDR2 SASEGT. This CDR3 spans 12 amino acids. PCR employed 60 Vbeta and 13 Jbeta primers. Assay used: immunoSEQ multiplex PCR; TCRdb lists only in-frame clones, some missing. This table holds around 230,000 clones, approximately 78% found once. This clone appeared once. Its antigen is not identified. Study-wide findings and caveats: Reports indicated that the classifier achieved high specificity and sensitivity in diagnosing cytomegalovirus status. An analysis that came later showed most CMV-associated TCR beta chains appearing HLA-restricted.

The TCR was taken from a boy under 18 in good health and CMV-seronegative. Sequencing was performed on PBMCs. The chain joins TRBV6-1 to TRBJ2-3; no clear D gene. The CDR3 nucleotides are TGTGCCAGCAACAGATCGCCGGATACGCAGTATTTT. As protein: CASNRSPDTQYF.